This TCR beta chain is from a study of blood T cell repertoires in COVID-19. At the level of the study: PBMCs, B-cell-depleted T cells, or T cells provided the cDNA or gDNA that made up the material.

V dropped 3 bases and J dropped 7; count of bases not matched to a gene: 9. CDR1 is SGHAT and CDR2 is FQNNGV in the germline V gene. The CDR3 sequence is 16 residues long. This table comes from immunoSEQ multiplex PCR, and its TCRdb copy is limited to in-frame clones, with some not included. The data show about 180,000 clones, around 86% seen once. The rearrangement joins TRBV11-2 to TRBJ2-4; TRBD1 agrees at 10 bases. The sample comprised peripheral blood. This sequence was found in a woman in her 30s with active or convalescent COVID-19. Here the CDR3 reads CASSLSPGQGYNIQYF. DNA for the CDR3: TGTGCCAGCAGCTTGTCTCCGGGACAGGGGTACAACATTCAGTACTTC.